One sample yielded the 8 T cell receptor beta chains listed below, sequenced in a study of vaccination and CD4 T cells after COVID-19. Noted treatment: approximately 10-day PBMC culture with coronavirus spike peptide pools or control peptides (ViraFEST assay). These TCRs' antigens remain unknown. The Oncomine TCR Beta short-read assay sequenced DNA from cultured CD4+ T cells. TCRdb re-derived calls from the PCR reads in MiXCR, one entry per CDR3 protein. Here the sample spans 15,000 to 20,000 distinct CDR3 sequences, more than 70% being singletons. This specimen consisted of CD4+ T cells from blood, cultured in vitro, obtained after SARS-CoV-2 vaccination. The receptor source for this set is a human donor who received a COVID-19 vaccine.

Written as DNA, the CDR3 is TGTGCCACCAGTGATCCGCCCGGGACGCGGAACACCGGGGAGCTGTTTTTT. Translating it yields CATSDPPGTRNTGELFF. J is TRBJ2-2 and V is TRBV24-1, with D possibly being TRBD1 or TRBD2 (5 bases each). CDR1 and CDR2 (germline): KGHDR, SFDVKD. CDR3 length equals 17 residues. Deletions cut 3 bases from V and 1 base from J, with 14 bases between.

This clonotype was observed once. The chain is built from TRBV19 and TRBJ2-2; TRBD2 aligns across 7 bases. Trimming cost V 4 bases and J 5 bases; bases outside gene matches: 1. The germline CDR1 and CDR2 sequences are LNHDA and SQIVND (reference sequence). CDR3 length equals 13 residues. The CDR3 bases are TGTGCCAGTAGTAGGCGGGGGACCGGGGAGCTGTTTTTT. Translation: CASSRRGTGELFF.

Here the CDR3 reads CASSPDSPYEQYF. In DNA, the CDR3 is TGTGCCAGCAGTCCGGACAGCCCCTACGAGCAGTACTTC. The chain couples TRBV6-1 to TRBJ2-7; possibly TRBD1 for D (6 bases). Trimming stripped 5 bases from V and 2 bases from J, with 10 bases between. Germline CDR1 reads MNHNS; CDR2 reads SASEGT. The CDR3 has 13 amino acids.

This clonotype has a handful of counts. This chain uses TRBV27 with TRBJ2-7; 7 bases are shared with TRBD2. CDR3 length: 16 residues. After removal of 6 bases from V and 2 bases from J, the junction contained 13 bases not matched to a gene. CDR1 is MNHEY, CDR2 SMNVEV, per germline (reference sequence). The CDR3 protein is CASRIRRGGAPYEQYF. CDR3 DNA: TGTGCCAGCAGGATCAGGCGCGGGGGTGCGCCCTACGAGCAGTACTTC.

The rearrangement links TRBV7-9 to TRBJ1-2; the match to TRBD1 covers 8 bases. CDR1 is SEHNR, CDR2 FQNEAQ, per germline (reference sequence). Trimming at V came to 9 bases and at J to 8 bases, leaving 14 bases not matched to a gene. The CDR3 sequence is 14 residues long. The CDR3 DNA reads TGTGCCAGTTCCTTCGGACAGGGAAGGTCGGGCTACACCTTC. It specifies CASSFGQGRSGYTF.

Written as DNA, the CDR3 is TGTGCCAGCAGCTTAGATCGCGGGGGAGAAGAGACCCAGTACTTC. It encodes CASSLDRGGEETQYF. The chain carries TRBV7-2 and TRBJ2-5, with TRBD2 matching 7 bases. The CDR3 spans 15 residues. Per the germline V gene, CDR1 is SGHTA and CDR2 is FQGNSA. V shed 1 base, J shed 3 bases, and the junction held 5 bases outside the gene matches.

The rearrangement uses TRBV10-3 and TRBJ2-3; D remains unclear. The CDR3 length is 16 residues. Germline V gives CDR1 ENHRY, CDR2 SYGVKD. Trimming pared 4 bases from V and 1 base from J, leaving 15 bases between. CDR3: CAISGFGSRGTDTQYF. The CDR3 bases are TGTGCCATCAGTGGGTTTGGGTCACGGGGCACAGATACGCAGTATTTT.

The V gene is TRBV9, the J gene TRBJ2-3, with 8 bases aligning to TRBD1. J gave up 7 bases and V 0 bases, and 13 bases lay outside the gene matches. There are 17 residues in the CDR3. Looked up from germline, CDR1 is SGDLS and CDR2 is YYNGEE. The CDR3 DNA sequence: TGTGCCAGCAGCGTAGCTACGGGGGACAGGCCTTTCTATACGCAGTATTTT. Its protein product is CASSVATGDRPFYTQYF. Based on the CDR3 plus reference TRBV9 and TRBJ2-3, the full variable domain is DSGVTQTPKHLITATGQRVTLRCSPRSGDLSVYWYQQSLDQGLQFLIQYYNGEERAKGNILERFSAQQFPDLHSELNLSSLELGDSALYFCASSVATGDRPFYTQYFGPGTRLTVL.